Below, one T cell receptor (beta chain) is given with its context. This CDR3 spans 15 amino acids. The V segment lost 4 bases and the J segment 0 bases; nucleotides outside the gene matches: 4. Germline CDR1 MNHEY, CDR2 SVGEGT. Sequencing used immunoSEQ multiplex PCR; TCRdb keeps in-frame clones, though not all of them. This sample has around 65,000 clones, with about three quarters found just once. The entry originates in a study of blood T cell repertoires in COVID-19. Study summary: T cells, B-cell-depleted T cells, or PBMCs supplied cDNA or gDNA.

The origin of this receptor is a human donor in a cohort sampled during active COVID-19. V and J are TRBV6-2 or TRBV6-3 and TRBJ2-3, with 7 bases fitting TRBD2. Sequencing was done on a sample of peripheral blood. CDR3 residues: CASSSPSGSTDTQYF. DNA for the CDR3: TGTGCCAGCAGTTCGCCTAGCGGTAGCACAGATACGCAGTATTTT.